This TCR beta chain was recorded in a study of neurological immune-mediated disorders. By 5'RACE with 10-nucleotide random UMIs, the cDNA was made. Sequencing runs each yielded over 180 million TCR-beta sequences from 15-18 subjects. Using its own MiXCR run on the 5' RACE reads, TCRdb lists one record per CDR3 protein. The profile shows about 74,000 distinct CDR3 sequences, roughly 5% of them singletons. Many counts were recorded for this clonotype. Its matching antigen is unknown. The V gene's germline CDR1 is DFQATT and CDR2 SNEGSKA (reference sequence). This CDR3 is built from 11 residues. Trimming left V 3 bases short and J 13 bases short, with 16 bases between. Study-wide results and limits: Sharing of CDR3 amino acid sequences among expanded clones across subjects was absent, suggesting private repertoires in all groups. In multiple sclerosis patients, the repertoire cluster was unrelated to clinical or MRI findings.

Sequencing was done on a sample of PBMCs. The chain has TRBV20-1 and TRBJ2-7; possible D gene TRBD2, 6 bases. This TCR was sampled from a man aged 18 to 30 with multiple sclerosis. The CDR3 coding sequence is TGCAGTGCTAGGAGGGAGGCCTCGACTTACTTC. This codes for CSARREASTYF.